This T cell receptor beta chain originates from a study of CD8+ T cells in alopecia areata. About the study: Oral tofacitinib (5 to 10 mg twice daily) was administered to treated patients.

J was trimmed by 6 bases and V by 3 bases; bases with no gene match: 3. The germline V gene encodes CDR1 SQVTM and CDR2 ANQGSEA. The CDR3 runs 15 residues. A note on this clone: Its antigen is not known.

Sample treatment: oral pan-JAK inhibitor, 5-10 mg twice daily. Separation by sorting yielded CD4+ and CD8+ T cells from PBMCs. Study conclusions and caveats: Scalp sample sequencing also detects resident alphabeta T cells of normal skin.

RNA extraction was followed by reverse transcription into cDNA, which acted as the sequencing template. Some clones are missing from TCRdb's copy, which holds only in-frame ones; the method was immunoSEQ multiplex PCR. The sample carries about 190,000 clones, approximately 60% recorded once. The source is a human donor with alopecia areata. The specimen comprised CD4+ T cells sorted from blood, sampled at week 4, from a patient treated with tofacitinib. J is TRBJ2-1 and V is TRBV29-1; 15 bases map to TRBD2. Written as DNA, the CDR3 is TGCAGCGTTGAGAAGGGACTAGCGGGAGGCAATGAGCAGTTCTTC. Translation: CSVEKGLAGGNEQFF.